This T cell receptor (beta chain) originates from a study of blood T cell repertoires in COVID-19. Overall study context: The United States, Italy and Spain supplied acute and convalescent COVID-19 samples.

Trimming removed 4 bases at V and 0 bases at J, with 19 bases between. Germline values: CDR1 SEHNR, CDR2 FQNEAQ (reference sequence). There are 18 residues in the CDR3. Recruits, aged about 18 to 95 years, lived in 20 to 30 US areas. Under the authors' procedure: The authors estimated nucleated cell counts from reference gene primer amplification. The data were produced by immunoSEQ multiplex PCR, yet TCRdb's version contains in-frame clones alone and is incomplete. V, J and clone size were drawn from that table, and D and trimming were deduced from the DNA. The table lists some 200,000 clones, 87% of them singletons.

The gene calls are TRBV7-9 and TRBJ1-3; the D is unclear. This TCR derives from a man aged 25 to 45 in a cohort exposed to, infected with or recovered from COVID-19 (not recorded which). Sequenced: PBMCs or T cells enriched from blood (not recorded which). Written as DNA, the CDR3 is TGTGCCAGCAGCTCGAAATTACCGAGTCAAGACTCTGGAAACACCATATATTTT. It encodes CASSSKLPSQDSGNTIYF.